Following are 21 T cell receptor beta chains from one sample sequenced in a study of shared clonotypes between healthy human individuals (dated by TCRdb to about 2020). Libraries were made using the immunoSEQ multiplex PCR assay. Imported from immuneACCESS, the table was reduced by TCRdb to in-frame sequences with V and J called. These copies leave out some clones; in studies compared against another copy, an unresolved V gene accounts for under half, and the cause of the remainder is not known. This sample comprises over a million clones, about 76% of them detected only once. The top ten clones comprise 1.2% to 1.5% of the sample. The sequenced sample was memory CD4+ T cells sorted from blood. Explained via the paper, the cell subset or site label denotes: CD45RA-negative fraction. These receptors were taken from a man aged 18 to 30 in good health.

The gene calls are TRBV2 and TRBJ1-1, with TRBD1 as a possible D gene (5 bases). The germline CDR1 and CDR2 sequences are SNHLY and FYNNEI. CDR3 length equals 14 residues. V shed 7 bases and J shed 6 bases, with 18 bases lying between them. The DNA for the CDR3 is TGTGCCAGCATTTTTGACAGAAGCAGGTCTGAAGCTTTCTTT. As protein: CASIFDRSRSEAFF.

The chain recombines TRBV27 with TRBJ2-2, with 8 bases identical to TRBD2. V shed 7 bases and J 6 bases; nucleotides not matched to a gene: 13. Germline lookup yields CDR1 MNHEY and CDR2 SMNVEV (reference sequence). The CDR3 has 16 amino acids. CDR3 protein: CASTTQKVAGPGELFF. Written as DNA, the CDR3 is TGTGCCAGCACCACTCAAAAGGTAGCGGGACCCGGGGAGCTGTTTTTT.

The chain carries TRBV7-2 and TRBJ1-1, with TRBD1 as a possible D gene (5 bases). Per germline, CDR1 SGHTA and CDR2 FQGNSA. The CDR3 consists of 14 residues. Trimming took 5 bases from V and 1 from J, leaving 11 bases between them. The CDR3 nucleotides read TGTGCCAGCAGCCCAAGAGGGGCGAACACTGAAGCTTTCTTT. This gives the protein CASSPRGANTEAFF.

On this clone: Other DNA sequences of this sample code for an identical CDR3. Written as DNA, the CDR3 is TGTGCCAGCAGCTTCTCGACAGATACGCAGTATTTT. Translated, it gives CASSFSTDTQYF. The chain joins TRBV5-6 to TRBJ2-3; D is undetermined. The CDR3 consists of 12 residues. Germline CDR1 and CDR2: SGHDT and YYEEEE. With 2 bases removed from V and 3 bases from J, the gap between germline ends came to 4 bases.

About this clone itself: This sample also contains other DNA sequences that code for the same CDR3. The rearrangement joins TRBV19 to TRBJ1-5; no firm D call. The germline V gene encodes CDR1 LNHDA and CDR2 SQIVND (reference sequence). V was shortened by 3 bases and J by 1 base, with 7 bases between the two germline ends. The CDR3 covers 14 residues. The CDR3 DNA sequence: TGTGCCAGTAGTATGAGGGAGAGCAATCAGCCCCAGCATTTT. Translation gives CASSMRESNQPQHF.

As DNA, the CDR3 is TGTGCCACCAGACGTAGTTTATACGAGCAGTACTTC. The encoded protein is CATRRSLYEQYF. V gene TRBV11-2 combines with J gene TRBJ2-7; no clear D. The germline gives CDR1 SGHAT, CDR2 FQNNGV. This CDR3 has 12 residues. The germline V and J ends were trimmed by 10 bases and 4 bases, with 14 bases remaining between them. Variable domain in full (rest from reference TRBV11-2 and TRBJ2-7): EAGVAQSPRYKIIEKRQSVAFWCNPISGHATLYWYQQILGQGPKLLIQFQNNGVVDDSQLPKDRFSAERLKGVDSTLKIQPAKLEDSAVYLCATRRSLYEQYFGPGTRLTVT.

J is TRBJ1-2 and V is TRBV6-4; 7 nucleotides line up with TRBD1. Per germline, CDR1 MRHNA and CDR2 SNTAGT. The ends lost 5 bases at V and 4 bases at J; junction bases unmatched: 7. The CDR3 extends over 14 amino acids. The CDR3, as DNA: TGTGCCAGCAGTCCCAATCCAGGGGGCTATGGCTACACCTTC. The encoded protein is CASSPNPGGYGYTF.

Concerning this clone: The same CDR3 arises from other DNA sequences in this sample as well. The chain carries TRBV7-2 and TRBJ2-1; D might be TRBD2 (6 bases). Trimming took off 5 bases at V and 3 bases at J, with 11 bases between the two ends. This CDR3 has 14 amino acids. The germline CDR1 and CDR2 sequences are SGHTA and FQGNSA. CDR3 in amino acids: CASSPPGSYNEQFF. CDR3 in DNA: TGTGCCAGCAGCCCTCCCGGGAGCTACAATGAGCAGTTCTTC.

This chain uses TRBV27 with TRBJ2-5, with D perhaps matching TRBD1 (6 bases). CDR1 MNHEY and CDR2 SMNVEV come from the germline V gene (reference sequence). The CDR3 contains 15 residues. V was shortened by 4 bases and J by 7 bases, with 19 bases between the two germline ends. CDR3 DNA: TGTGCCAGCAGTTCTCGAGGACAGCACCGGTGGACCCAGTACTTC. It specifies CASSSRGQHRWTQYF.

This rearrangement joins TRBV5-6 to TRBJ2-2, with 14 bases matching TRBD2. With 5 bases clipped from V and 7 bases from J, the junction kept 7 bases outside the gene matches. The CDR3 covers 16 residues. Germline loops: CDR1 SGHDT, CDR2 YYEEEE. DNA of the CDR3: TGTGCCAGCAGTACGGGACTAGCGGGAGCAAACGGGGAGCTGTTTTTT. It encodes CASSTGLAGANGELFF.

The chain uses TRBV2 and TRBJ2-7; 10 bases agree with TRBD2. The length of the CDR3 is 14 residues. After removal of 6 bases from V and 2 bases from J, the junction contained 4 bases not matched to a gene. Germline V gene data show CDR1 as SNHLY and CDR2 as FYNNEI. CDR3 amino acids: CASRWTSGPYEQYF. CDR3 nucleotides: TGTGCCAGCAGATGGACTAGCGGCCCCTACGAGCAGTACTTC.

This chain joins TRBV7-9 and TRBJ2-1, with 10 bases fitting TRBD2. There are 17 residues in the CDR3. V shed 4 bases, J shed 7 bases, and the junction held 13 bases outside the gene matches. The germline V gene has CDR1 SEHNR and CDR2 FQNEAQ (reference sequence). The CDR3 sequence: CASSSGGSGRASNEQFF. CDR3 nucleotides: TGTGCCAGCAGCTCCGGCGGAAGCGGGAGGGCGTCGAATGAGCAGTTCTTC.

The chain employs TRBV6-5 and TRBJ2-7, with unresolved D. The germline V gene has CDR1 MNHEY and CDR2 SVGAGI. The CDR3 consists of 14 residues. Trimming cost V 0 bases and J 2 bases, with 8 bases left between them. CDR3 DNA sequence: TGTGCCAGCAGTTACTCGTACGGAACCTACGAGCAGTACTTC. This codes for CASSYSYGTYEQYF.

This clone has at least ten counts. The V call is TRBV11-2, the J call TRBJ2-3; either TRBD1 or TRBD2 may supply D (6 bases each). CDR1 and CDR2 from the germline V gene are SGHAT and FQNNGV. The CDR3 contains 16 residues. V lost 5 bases and J lost 3, with 18 bases in between. Here the CDR3 reads CASSTTGGRGTDTQYF. CDR3 DNA: TGTGCCAGCAGCACTACCGGGGGCAGGGGAACAGATACGCAGTATTTT. Full variable domain (remainder filled in from reference TRBV11-2 and TRBJ2-3): EAGVAQSPRYKIIEKRQSVAFWCNPISGHATLYWYQQILGQGPKLLIQFQNNGVVDDSQLPKDRFSAERLKGVDSTLKIQPAKLEDSAVYLCASSTTGGRGTDTQYFGPGTRLTVL.

This sequence joins TRBV4-2 and TRBJ1-1; 7 nucleotides match TRBD1. Germline trimming cut 6 bases from V and 2 bases from J; bases unmatched to any gene: 12. Germline V gene sequence: CDR1 LGHNA, CDR2 YNFKEQ. The CDR3 has 16 residues. The CDR3, as DNA: TGTGCCAGCAGACCGACCCCAGGGGGGGTCAACACTGAAGCTTTCTTT. Amino acids: CASRPTPGGVNTEAFF.

This chain links TRBV19 with TRBJ2-7, with TRBD1 as a possible D gene (5 bases). The CDR3 is 14 amino acids. The V gene lost 5 bases and the J gene lost 3 bases, with 14 bases spanning the gap. CDR1 LNHDA and CDR2 SQIVND come from the germline V gene (reference sequence). For the CDR3, the DNA is TGTGCCAGTAGTCCCGGAGCAGGGAACTACGAGCAGTACTTC. Its translation: CASSPGAGNYEQYF.

In its sample, this clone was seen once. The rearrangement uses TRBV2 and TRBJ2-7; 7 bases agree with TRBD1. The CDR3 contains 16 residues. J was trimmed by 2 bases and V by 5 bases; bases with no gene match: 12. CDR1 and CDR2 (germline): SNHLY, FYNNEI. The CDR3 DNA reads as TGTGCCAGCAGTAAATCCCGACAGGGTTTGGCCTACGAGCAGTACTTC. It codes for CASSKSRQGLAYEQYF.

V is TRBV9 and J is TRBJ2-1; 10 positions match TRBD1. V lost 0 bases and J lost 10; bases outside the gene matches: 7. Germline V gene sequence: CDR1 SGDLS, CDR2 YYNGEE. The CDR3 spans 15 residues. CDR3 sequence: CASSVVGDRGWEQFF. The CDR3 DNA reads TGTGCCAGCAGCGTAGTGGGGGACAGGGGTTGGGAGCAGTTCTTC.

The rearrangement uses TRBV6-1 and TRBJ1-1; 8 bases map to TRBD1. With 7 bases clipped from V and 5 bases from J, the junction kept 12 bases outside the gene matches. The V gene's germline CDR1 is MNHNS and CDR2 SASEGT. The CDR3 spans 15 residues. The DNA of the CDR3 is TGTGCCAGCACTCCCTGGACCCAGGGGGCAACTGAAGCTTTCTTT. As protein: CASTPWTQGATEAFF.

J is TRBJ1-1 and V is TRBV7-8; no definite D call. Trimming left V 0 bases short and J 4 bases short, with 18 bases between. Germline CDR1 SGHVS, CDR2 FQNEAQ. The CDR3 consists of 17 residues. CDR3 residues: CASSLAARSGFGTEAFF. In DNA form, the CDR3 reads TGTGCCAGCAGCTTAGCAGCCAGGTCGGGTTTCGGCACTGAAGCTTTCTTT.

This clone was counted between two and nine times. The chain has TRBV5-1 and TRBJ2-5; 8 nucleotides agree with TRBD1. Germline V CDR1 and CDR2: SGHRS, YFSETQ. The CDR3 sequence is 14 residues long. Losses at the gene ends were 8 bases for V and 1 base for J; bases not matched to a gene: 7. The CDR3 DNA is TGCGCCAGTAGGACAGGGTCGACCCAAGAGACCCAGTACTTC. Protein: CASRTGSTQETQYF. The full variable domain, rest sourced from reference TRBV5-1 and TRBJ2-5, is KAGVTQTPRYLIKTRGQQVTLSCSPISGHRSVSWYQQTPGQGLQFLFEYFSETQRNKGNFPGRFSGRQFSNSRSEMNVSTLELGDSALYLCASRTGSTQETQYFGPGTRLLVL.